The present entry profiles one T cell receptor (beta chain) with its context. Its antigen is still unknown. In germline, CDR1 is KGHSH, CDR2 LQKENI. V lost 0 bases, J lost 1 base, and 13 bases lay in between. The CDR3 sequence is 17 residues long. Sequencing was performed with immunoSEQ multiplex PCR; in TCRdb, only in-frame clones are kept and a portion is missing. The sample lists tens of thousands of clones, about 92% occurring once. The data derive from a study of T cell responses to AZD1222 COVID-19 vaccine. Overall study results and limits: None of the repertoires were sampled until the peak T cell response had passed. When two AZD1222 doses had been given, Spike-specific TCR breadth and depth rose. White British ancestry dominated among donors, who included more females, and clonal diversity was possibly underestimated. Baseline seropositivity characterized only a handful of AZD1222 recipients.

Source: peripheral blood, taken on day 0 of AZD1222 vaccination. The J gene is TRBJ1-5, the V gene TRBV18; unclear D gene. This TCR was sampled from an adult in good health. CDR3 region: CASSPPNDGVSNQPQHF. The CDR3 nucleotides read TGTGCCAGCTCACCACCGAATGACGGGGTAAGCAATCAGCCCCAGCATTTT.